This TCR beta chain was sequenced during a study of spatial heterogeneity in lung cancer. Background on the study: The count of detected beta-chain sequences consistently exceeded that of alpha-chain sequences.

From the 5' RACE reads, TCRdb called clonotypes with MiXCR, one entry per CDR3 protein. The sample holds under 7,500 distinct CDR3 sequences; 6% to 7% are singletons and the top ten take under 80%. Noted time point: sample taken at primary tumor resection. No cells were sorted before sequencing. The whole RNA sequenced was extracted from tumor, nontumor lung or frozen PBMC. This clonotype was seen only a few times. V dropped 4 bases and J dropped 5; count of bases not matched to a gene: 9. The CDR3 spans 15 residues. Per the germline V gene, CDR1 is SGDLS and CDR2 is YYNGEE. The chain carries TRBV9 and TRBJ2-5; TRBD1 matches 9 bases. The clonotype comes from a male donor with early-stage non-small cell lung cancer. The material was PBMCs, obtained at surgery. DNA for the CDR3: TGTGCCAGCAGCTCCCGGACAGGGGCAGGGGAGACCCAGTACTTC. Amino acids: CASSSRTGAGETQYF. Using reference TRBV9 and TRBJ2-5 for the parts outside the CDR3, the full variable domain is DSGVTQTPKHLITATGQRVTLRCSPRSGDLSVYWYQQSLDQGLQFLIQYYNGEERAKGNILERFSAQQFPDLHSELNLSSLELGDSALYFCASSSRTGAGETQYFGPGTRLLVL.